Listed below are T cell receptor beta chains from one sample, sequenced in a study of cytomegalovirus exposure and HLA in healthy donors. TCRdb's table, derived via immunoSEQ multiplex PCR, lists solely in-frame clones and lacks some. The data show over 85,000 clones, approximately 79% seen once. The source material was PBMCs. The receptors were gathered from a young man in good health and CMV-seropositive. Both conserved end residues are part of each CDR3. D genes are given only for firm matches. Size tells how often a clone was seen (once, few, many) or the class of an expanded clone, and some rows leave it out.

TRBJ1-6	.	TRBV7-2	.	CASSLAGRLRNSPLHF	TGTGCCAGCAGCTTAGCGGGTCGACTGCGGAATTCACCCCTCCACTTT
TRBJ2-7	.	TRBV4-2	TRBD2	CASSQSWAGGSSYEQYF	TGTGCCAGCAGCCAATCATGGGCGGGGGGTAGCTCCTACGAGCAGTACTTC
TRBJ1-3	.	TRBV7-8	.	CASSLGSPGQQRGNTIYF	TGTGCCAGCAGCTTAGGTTCTCCAGGCCAACAAAGAGGAAACACCATATATTTT
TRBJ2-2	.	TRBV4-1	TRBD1	CASSQTGDSWELFF	TGCGCCAGCAGCCAGACAGGGGATTCGTGGGAGCTGTTTTTT
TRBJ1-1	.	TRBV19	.	CASSINTEAFF	TGTGCCAGCTCTATTAACACTGAAGCTTTCTTT
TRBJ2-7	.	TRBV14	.	CASSPQGYEQYF	TGTGCCAGCAGCCCCCAGGGTTACGAGCAGTACTTC
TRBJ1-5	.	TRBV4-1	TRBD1	CASSRQGSAQPQHF	TGCGCCAGCAGCCGACAGGGTTCGGCTCAGCCCCAGCATTTT
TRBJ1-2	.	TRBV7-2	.	CASSLVSRDSGYGYTF	TGTGCCAGCAGCTTAGTGTCTCGGGATTCGGGCTATGGCTACACCTTC
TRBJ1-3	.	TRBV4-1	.	CASSQGPRGPRLGNTIYF	TGCGCCAGCAGCCAAGGCCCCCGAGGGCCGAGGCTCGGAAACACCATATATTTT
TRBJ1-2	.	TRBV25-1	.	CASSAQNYGYTF	TGTGCCAGCAGTGCACAGAACTATGGCTACACCTTC
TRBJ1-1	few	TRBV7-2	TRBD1	CASSQDRVNTEAFF	TGTGCCAGCAGCCAAGACAGGGTGAACACTGAAGCTTTCTTT
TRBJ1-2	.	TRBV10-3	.	CAGGTALNYGYTF	TGTGCCGGCGGGACGGCGCTTAACTATGGCTACACCTTC
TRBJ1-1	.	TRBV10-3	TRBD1	CAISDTQGAGLGAFF	TGTGCCATCAGTGATACCCAGGGGGCGGGATTGGGAGCTTTCTTT
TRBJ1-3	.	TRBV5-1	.	CASSPTSGNTIYF	TGCGCCAGCAGCCCGACATCTGGAAACACCATATATTTT
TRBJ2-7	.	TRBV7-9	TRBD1	CASSLVGGMFGTGYEQYF	TGTGCCAGCAGCTTAGTGGGGGGAATGTTTGGGACAGGCTACGAGCAGTACTTC
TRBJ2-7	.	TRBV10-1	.	CASSERQGYEQYF	TGCGCCAGCAGTGAGAGGCAGGGTTACGAGCAGTACTTC
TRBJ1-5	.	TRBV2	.	CASGSPTAGPQHF	TGTGCCAGCGGTAGTCCGACAGCGGGGCCCCAGCATTTT
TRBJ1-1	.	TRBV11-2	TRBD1	CASSGQESTAFF	TGTGCCAGCAGCGGACAGGAGTCGACGGCTTTCTTT
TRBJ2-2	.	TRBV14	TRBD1	CASSQGQVITGELFF	TGTGCCAGCAGTCAGGGACAGGTGATCACCGGGGAGCTGTTTTTT
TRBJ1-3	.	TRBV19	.	CASTGAIGNTIYF	TGTGCCAGTACTGGGGCGATTGGAAACACCATATATTTT
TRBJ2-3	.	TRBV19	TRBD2	CASSIGAGGPTDTQYF	TGTGCCAGTAGTATAGGGGCGGGGGGGCCTACAGATACGCAGTATTTT
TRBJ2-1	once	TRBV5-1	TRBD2	CASSYRLAGGIWGSYNEQFF	TGCGCCAGCAGCTATCGACTAGCGGGGGGAATCTGGGGCTCCTACAATGAGCAGTTCTTC
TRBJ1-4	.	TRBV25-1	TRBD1	CASSARQGSEKLFF	TGTGCCAGCAGTGCGCGACAGGGGAGTGAAAAACTGTTTTTT
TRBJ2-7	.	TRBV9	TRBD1	CASSVDGTGMDYEQYF	TGTGCCAGCAGCGTAGATGGGACAGGCATGGACTACGAGCAGTACTTC
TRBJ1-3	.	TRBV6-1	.	CASSEAHEASGNTIYF	TGTGCCAGCAGTGAAGCGCACGAGGCTTCGGGAAACACCATATATTTT
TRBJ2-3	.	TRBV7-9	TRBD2	CASSRLAGSTDTQYF	TGTGCCAGCAGCCGACTAGCGGGAAGCACAGATACGCAGTATTTT
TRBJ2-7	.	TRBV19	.	CASSIDIQGFYEQYF	TGTGCCAGTAGTATAGATATCCAGGGATTCTACGAGCAGTACTTC
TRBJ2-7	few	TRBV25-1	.	CASTPQGSGHEQYF	TGTGCCAGCACGCCACAGGGTTCGGGCCACGAGCAGTACTTC
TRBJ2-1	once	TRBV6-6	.	CASRTGSNEQFF	TGTGCCAGCAGAACAGGGTCCAATGAGCAGTTCTTC
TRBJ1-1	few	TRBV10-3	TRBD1	CAINGQGNTEAFF	TGTGCCATCAACGGACAGGGGAACACTGAAGCTTTCTTT
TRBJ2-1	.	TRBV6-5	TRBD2	CASSSSGLAQHEQFF	TGTGCCAGCAGTTCCTCGGGACTAGCGCAACATGAGCAGTTCTTC
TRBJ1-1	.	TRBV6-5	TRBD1	CASNSQGAENTEAFF	TGTGCCAGCAACTCCCAGGGGGCAGAGAACACTGAAGCTTTCTTT
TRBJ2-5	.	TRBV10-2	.	CASSLTGWGGRETQYF	TGCGCCAGCTCTCTCACGGGGTGGGGGGGCCGGGAGACCCAGTACTTC
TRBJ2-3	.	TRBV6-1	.	CASSRGVGPDTQYF	TGTGCCAGCAGTCGCGGGGTTGGGCCAGATACGCAGTATTTT
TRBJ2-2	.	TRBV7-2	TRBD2	CASSLSGGAGTGELFF	TGTGCCAGCAGCTTAAGCGGGGGGGCGGGCACCGGGGAGCTGTTTTTT
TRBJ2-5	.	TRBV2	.	CASSPVGGEETQYF	TGTGCCAGCAGTCCTGTGGGCGGGGAGGAGACCCAGTACTTC
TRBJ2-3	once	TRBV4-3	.	CASSQDQGTDTQYF	TGCGCCAGCAGCCAAGATCAGGGAACAGATACGCAGTATTTT
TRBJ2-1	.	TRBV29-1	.	CSVPQGEQFF	TGCAGCGTTCCACAGGGAGAGCAGTTCTTC
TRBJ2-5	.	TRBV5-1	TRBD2	CASSLSASGEETQYF	TGCGCCAGCAGCTTGTCCGCTAGCGGGGAGGAGACCCAGTACTTC
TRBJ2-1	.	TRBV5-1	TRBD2	CASSWSGGEVDEQFF	TGCGCCAGCAGCTGGAGCGGGGGGGAGGTTGATGAGCAGTTCTTC
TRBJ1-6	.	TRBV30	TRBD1	CAWSDPALGQPNSPLHF	TGTGCCTGGAGTGATCCGGCCCTGGGACAGCCTAATTCACCCCTCCACTTT
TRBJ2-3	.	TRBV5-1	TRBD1	CASSPGQGSDTQYF	TGCGCCAGCAGCCCCGGACAGGGAAGCGATACGCAGTATTTT
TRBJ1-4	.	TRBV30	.	CAWTKGGREKLFF	TGTGCCTGGACGAAGGGAGGCAGGGAAAAACTGTTTTTT
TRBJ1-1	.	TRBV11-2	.	CASSLVWAGSTEAFF	TGTGCCAGCAGCTTAGTGTGGGCTGGGAGCACTGAAGCTTTCTTT
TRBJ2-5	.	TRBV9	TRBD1	CASSAVPLDRGWETQYF	TGTGCCAGCAGCGCCGTTCCACTTGACAGGGGGTGGGAGACCCAGTACTTC